These T cell receptor beta chains were read from a single sample in a study of blood T cell repertoires in COVID-19. Sequencing was performed with immunoSEQ multiplex PCR; in TCRdb, only in-frame clones are kept and a portion is missing. The table includes 150,000 to 200,000 clones, about 90% detected once. The sample comprised peripheral blood. Source of these receptors: a woman aged 60-75 years with COVID-19, enrolled during active disease. Both conserved end residues are part of each CDR3. D genes are given only for firm matches. Clone size appears in some rows only: once, few, many, or a class for an expanded clone.

>-|TRBD2|TRBV5-4|16|TRBJ2-3
TGTGCCAGCAGCCTAGCGGGAGGGCCAGCCACAGATACGCAGTATTTT
CASSLAGGPATDTQYF
>-|TRBD1|TRBV25-1|17|TRBJ2-2
TGTGCCAGCAGTGGGGGTCACCGGGACAGGGCTAGCGGGGAGCTGTTTTTT
CASSGGHRDRASGELFF
>few|TRBD1|TRBV5-4|14|TRBJ1-1
TGTGCCAGCAGCCGCAGGGGGCGAGGAACTGAAGCTTTCTTT
CASSRRGRGTEAFF
>few|TRBD2|TRBV4-3|16|TRBJ2-1
TGCGCCAGCAGCCAAGACTCGGGACTAGCGGCAACTGAGCAGTTCTTC
CASSQDSGLAATEQFF
>once|TRBD2|TRBV5-4|14|TRBJ2-7
TGTGCCAGCAGCTTGGAGGGACTAGCCGTCGAGCAGTACTTC
CASSLEGLAVEQYF
>-|-|TRBV5-1|16|TRBJ1-3
TGCGCCAGCAGCTTCGGTGGGTACAGGGCTGGAAACACCATATATTTT
CASSFGGYRAGNTIYF
>-|-|TRBV28|14|TRBJ2-7
TGTGCCAGCAGTTTCCTACGCGCGCGGATGGAGCAGTACTTC
CASSFLRARMEQYF
>-|-|TRBV30|14|TRBJ1-4
TGTGCCTGGACCGGGGTTTCGACTAATGAAAAACTGTTTTTT
CAWTGVSTNEKLFF
>few|TRBD2|TRBV3-1/TRBV3-2|18|TRBJ2-1
TGTGCCAGCAGCTCCCTCCCCCGACTAGCGGGAGCATGGAATGAGCAGTTCTTC
CASSSLPRLAGAWNEQFF
>-|TRBD2|TRBV3-1/TRBV3-2|15|TRBJ2-1
TGTGCCAGCAGCTCGGGACTAGTCCCGGGGAATGAGCAGTTCTTC
CASSSGLVPGNEQFF
>-|-|TRBV28|13|TRBJ2-7
TGTGCCACCTCAAGGGGCAGAAGCTACGAGCAGTACTTC
CATSRGRSYEQYF
>-|TRBD1|TRBV2|15|TRBJ2-3
TGTGCCAGCGTCGCTGGGACAGGGGGAATAGATACGCAGTATTTT
CASVAGTGGIDTQYF
>-|-|TRBV5-4|13|TRBJ2-5
TGTGCCAGCAGCTTGTGGGGGGGGGCGACCCAGTACTTC
CASSLWGGATQYF
>-|-|TRBV10-3|14|TRBJ2-1
TGTGCCATCAGGGAAAGCGGTTCCTACAATGAGCAGTTCTTC
CAIRESGSYNEQFF
>-|TRBD2|TRBV28|14|TRBJ2-3
TGTGCCCACCGTGGAGCGGGAGGACCAGATACGCAGTATTTT
CAHRGAGGPDTQYF
>-|-|TRBV12-3/TRBV12-4|13|TRBJ2-7
TGTGCCCGCAGGAGGGGGGGGGCCTACGAGCAGTACTTC
CARRRGGAYEQYF
>-|-|TRBV4-1|15|TRBJ2-7
TGCGCCAGCAGCCAAGATGAGGGCTCATCCTACGAGCAGTACTTC
CASSQDEGSSYEQYF
>-|-|TRBV12-3/TRBV12-4|12|TRBJ1-2
TGTGCCAGCAGTCGTGACAGCGATGGCTACACCTTC
CASSRDSDGYTF
>few|TRBD1|TRBV7-2|15|TRBJ1-1
TGTGCCAGCAGCCAACTGACAGGGCGGGCCACTGAAGCTTTCTTT
CASSQLTGRATEAFF
>once|TRBD1|TRBV6-2/TRBV6-3|14|TRBJ1-2
TGTGCCAGCAGTTACTCCGCAGGGGGCTATGGCTACACCTTC
CASSYSAGGYGYTF
>-|-|TRBV9|16|TRBJ2-3
TGTGCCAGCAGCCCTAGCGTAGTCCTCGGCACAGATACGCAGTATTTT
CASSPSVVLGTDTQYF
>-|TRBD1|TRBV18|14|TRBJ2-7
TGTGCCAGCTCACCACGCGCACAGGGGGTTCGGCAGTACTTC
CASSPRAQGVRQYF
>-|-|TRBV9|14|TRBJ1-1
TGTGCCAGCACCCTAGGACTCCTGAACACTGAAGCTTTCTTT
CASTLGLLNTEAFF
>-|TRBD1|TRBV7-9|14|TRBJ2-7
TGTGCCAGCAGCTTACAGGGGGTGACCTACGAGCAGTACTTC
CASSLQGVTYEQYF
>-|TRBD1|TRBV6-2/TRBV6-3|16|TRBJ1-2
TGTGCCAGCAGTTACCTCCGGACAGGGTTGGTGGATGGCTACACCTTC
CASSYLRTGLVDGYTF
>-|TRBD1|TRBV7-9|16|TRBJ2-5
TGTGCCAGCAGCTTATACAGGGGCAGGGGTAAAGAGACCCAGTACTTC
CASSLYRGRGKETQYF